Reported below is one T cell receptor (beta chain). This record comes from a study of CD8 T cells in Susac syndrome. Sequencing targeted TCR beta in T cells from blood (CD8+ and CD4+). Trimming removed 2 bases from V and 6 bases from J, with 14 bases in between. This CDR3 has 14 amino acids. The V gene's germline CDR1 is SGHDT and CDR2 YYEEEE. When the RNA was reverse transcribed, random hexamers were used with an input of 0.5 to 1 ug. The TCR beta CDR3 was amplified by immunoSEQ multiplex PCR across 54 Vbeta, 13 Jbeta. TCRdb ran MiXCR on the immunoSEQ multiplex PCR reads and lists one entry per CDR3 protein. The profile covers some 220,000 distinct CDR3 sequences, with 95% appearing a single time and about 0.091% taken by the ten largest.

The sample consisted of CD4+ T cells from PBMCs. V and J are TRBV5-6 and TRBJ1-2, with a tentative D call TRBD1 (6 bases). The sequence derives from a human donor with multiple sclerosis. CDR3 nucleotides: TGTGCCAGCAGCTTATCACCAGGGGCCCATGGCTACACCTTC. This codes for CASSLSPGAHGYTF.